This is a list of T cell receptor beta chains from one sample in a study of blood T cell repertoires in COVID-19. Some clones are missing from TCRdb's copy, which holds only in-frame ones; the method was immunoSEQ multiplex PCR. Of 200,000 to 300,000 clones in the sample, about 86% are singletons; the top ten hold about 5.9%. The specimen was peripheral blood. The source of these receptors is a man between 60 and 70 years old with acute or convalescent COVID-19. The CDR3 runs from the conserved cysteine through the conserved F or W. Fields, in order: CDR3 DNA, CDR3 protein, D gene, clone size, J gene, V gene. D genes are given only for firm matches. A clone size is listed for some rows: how often the clone was seen (once, few, many), or a class if it is expanded.

CDR3 DNA: TGTGCCAGTAGTATAGAAGAGGGGGCGGATGAAAAACTGTTTTTT; CDR3 protein: CASSIEEGADEKLFF; D gene: TRBD1; clone size: NA; J gene: TRBJ1-4; V gene: TRBV19
CDR3 DNA: TGTGCCAGCAGCAAACCAGGGGTAAATCAGCCCCAGCATTTT; CDR3 protein: CASSKPGVNQPQHF; D gene: NA; clone size: NA; J gene: TRBJ1-5; V gene: TRBV21-1
CDR3 DNA: TGTGCCAGCAGCTTGGGCGGGCAGGAGACCCAGTACTTC; CDR3 protein: CASSLGGQETQYF; D gene: NA; clone size: NA; J gene: TRBJ2-5; V gene: TRBV11-3
CDR3 DNA: TGTGCCAGCAGCTTAGTGGCCGGGGGTCCCATGAACACTGAAGCTTTCTTT; CDR3 protein: CASSLVAGGPMNTEAFF; D gene: NA; clone size: NA; J gene: TRBJ1-1; V gene: TRBV7-2
CDR3 DNA: TGTGCCAGCAGCATCGGACAGGGAATGGCTGAAGCTTTCTTT; CDR3 protein: CASSIGQGMAEAFF; D gene: TRBD1; clone size: NA; J gene: TRBJ1-1; V gene: TRBV9
CDR3 DNA: TGTGCCAGCAGACAGGTTTATAGCACAGATACGCAGTATTTT; CDR3 protein: CASRQVYSTDTQYF; D gene: NA; clone size: NA; J gene: TRBJ2-3; V gene: TRBV6-5
CDR3 DNA: TGTGCCAGCAGCTCACAGGCGGGGGGCTTCATGGGCACCGGGGAGCTGTTTTTT; CDR3 protein: CASSSQAGGFMGTGELFF; D gene: TRBD2; clone size: NA; J gene: TRBJ2-2; V gene: TRBV5-4
CDR3 DNA: TGTGCCAGCAGCACCCGACTAGCGGAGGACAACACAGATACGCAGTATTTT; CDR3 protein: CASSTRLAEDNTDTQYF; D gene: TRBD2; clone size: NA; J gene: TRBJ2-3; V gene: TRBV7-3
CDR3 DNA: TGTGCCAGTATCTCTAGCGGGGGCGCAGATACGCAGTATTTT; CDR3 protein: CASISSGGADTQYF; D gene: TRBD2; clone size: NA; J gene: TRBJ2-3; V gene: TRBV19
CDR3 DNA: TGTGCCAGCCGAACGACGGGGAACACCGGGGAGCTGTTTTTT; CDR3 protein: CASRTTGNTGELFF; D gene: NA; clone size: many; J gene: TRBJ2-2; V gene: TRBV7-6
CDR3 DNA: TGTGCCATCAGCGATACTTTGGAGGGTGAAAAACTGTTTTTT; CDR3 protein: CAISDTLEGEKLFF; D gene: NA; clone size: once; J gene: TRBJ1-4; V gene: TRBV10-3
CDR3 DNA: TGTGCCAGCAGTTACTCGGGGACAGTTGGAAACACCATATATTTT; CDR3 protein: CASSYSGTVGNTIYF; D gene: TRBD1; clone size: NA; J gene: TRBJ1-3; V gene: TRBV6-2/TRBV6-3
CDR3 DNA: TGTGCCAGCTACGGGAAGGATACGCAGTATTTT; CDR3 protein: CASYGKDTQYF; D gene: NA; clone size: NA; J gene: TRBJ2-3; V gene: TRBV18
CDR3 DNA: TGTGCCAGCAGCTCCTCCCCCAGGGGTAACTATGGCTACACCTTC; CDR3 protein: CASSSSPRGNYGYTF; D gene: NA; clone size: NA; J gene: TRBJ1-2; V gene: TRBV5-4
CDR3 DNA: TGTGCCAGCAGTTACCTACAGGGGACTGGGGAGCAGTACTTC; CDR3 protein: CASSYLQGTGEQYF; D gene: NA; clone size: NA; J gene: TRBJ2-7; V gene: TRBV6-5
CDR3 DNA: TGTGCCAGCAGCTTCGGGCAGGGGGCAAATTCACCCCTCCACTTT; CDR3 protein: CASSFGQGANSPLHF; D gene: TRBD1; clone size: NA; J gene: TRBJ1-6; V gene: TRBV11-3
CDR3 DNA: TGTGCCAGCAGCCAAATTCGACTAGCCGGGGAGCTGTTTTTT; CDR3 protein: CASSQIRLAGELFF; D gene: NA; clone size: few; J gene: TRBJ2-2; V gene: TRBV7-2
CDR3 DNA: TGTGCCAGCAGAAGGACAGGGAATGCTGAGCAGTACTTC; CDR3 protein: CASRRTGNAEQYF; D gene: TRBD1; clone size: NA; J gene: TRBJ2-7; V gene: TRBV28
CDR3 DNA: TGTGCCAGCAGCCTACCGGGACTAGCGGACTACAATGAGCAGTTCTTC; CDR3 protein: CASSLPGLADYNEQFF; D gene: TRBD2; clone size: NA; J gene: TRBJ2-1; V gene: TRBV7-9
CDR3 DNA: TGCGCCAGGCGGCTAGCCTGCACAGATACGCAGTATTTT; CDR3 protein: CARRLACTDTQYF; D gene: NA; clone size: NA; J gene: TRBJ2-3; V gene: TRBV5-1
CDR3 DNA: TGCAGCGTTGGGACAGGGCAGAACACTGAAGCTTTCTTT; CDR3 protein: CSVGTGQNTEAFF; D gene: TRBD1; clone size: few; J gene: TRBJ1-1; V gene: TRBV29-1
CDR3 DNA: TGTGCCAGTAGTATAGTGGACAGGGGGACTGAAGCTTTCTTT; CDR3 protein: CASSIVDRGTEAFF; D gene: TRBD1; clone size: once; J gene: TRBJ1-1; V gene: TRBV19
CDR3 DNA: TGTGCCAGCAGTTACCCCCGCGCAGGGGGCTTTGAAGGCTACACCTTC; CDR3 protein: CASSYPRAGGFEGYTF; D gene: TRBD1; clone size: NA; J gene: TRBJ1-2; V gene: TRBV6-6
CDR3 DNA: TGTGCCAGCAAAATAAGCAATCAGCCCCAGCATTTT; CDR3 protein: CASKISNQPQHF; D gene: NA; clone size: once; J gene: TRBJ1-5; V gene: TRBV28
CDR3 DNA: TGTGCCAGCTCACCGGGGGGGTCCAATCAGCCCCAGCATTTT; CDR3 protein: CASSPGGSNQPQHF; D gene: NA; clone size: NA; J gene: TRBJ1-5; V gene: TRBV18
CDR3 DNA: TGTGCCAGCACCAAAAGCGGGGTTCCCTACGAGCAGTACTTC; CDR3 protein: CASTKSGVPYEQYF; D gene: TRBD2; clone size: NA; J gene: TRBJ2-7; V gene: TRBV6-5
CDR3 DNA: TGTGCCAGCAGCGCCGGGACTAGCGTCTACGAGCAGTACTTC; CDR3 protein: CASSAGTSVYEQYF; D gene: TRBD2; clone size: once; J gene: TRBJ2-7; V gene: TRBV9
CDR3 DNA: TGTGCCAGCAGCCCCGGGAGGCCCCCACGGGAGCAGTACTTC; CDR3 protein: CASSPGRPPREQYF; D gene: TRBD2; clone size: NA; J gene: TRBJ2-7; V gene: TRBV7-2
CDR3 DNA: TGTGCCAGCAGTTCGACCGACAGGGGGAACTATGGCTACACCTTC; CDR3 protein: CASSSTDRGNYGYTF; D gene: TRBD1; clone size: NA; J gene: TRBJ1-2; V gene: TRBV6-2/TRBV6-3
CDR3 DNA: TGTGCCAGCAGCACGGGACAGTTCCTCTACGAGCAGTACTTC; CDR3 protein: CASSTGQFLYEQYF; D gene: TRBD1; clone size: NA; J gene: TRBJ2-7; V gene: TRBV6-2/TRBV6-3
CDR3 DNA: TGTGCCAGCAGCCAAGGGATTGCCGACAGGGGGCGGGAGACCCAGTACTTC; CDR3 protein: CASSQGIADRGRETQYF; D gene: TRBD1; clone size: once; J gene: TRBJ2-5; V gene: TRBV4-2
CDR3 DNA: TGTGCCAGCTCGTGGGGGGGGCGGGCCTACAATGAGCAGTTCTTC; CDR3 protein: CASSWGGRAYNEQFF; D gene: NA; clone size: NA; J gene: TRBJ2-1; V gene: TRBV19
CDR3 DNA: TGTGCCAGTACGGAGGGGGGGTGGCCCCAGCATTTT; CDR3 protein: CASTEGGWPQHF; D gene: NA; clone size: NA; J gene: TRBJ1-5; V gene: TRBV19